Shown below are 12 T cell receptor beta chains from a single sample sequenced in a study of radiotherapy plus CTLA-4 blockade in lung cancer. Libraries were prepared by immunoSEQ multiplex PCR; TCRdb keeps only in-frame clonotypes and omits some of them. The sample consists of approximately 80,000 clones, 70% to 85% of them appearing once. Sequenced material: peripheral blood, taken from a patient treated with radiotherapy plus ipilimumab. The receptors come from a human donor with non-small cell lung cancer whose response to radiotherapy plus ipilimumab could not be evaluated.

In its sample, this clone was seen a few times. V and J are TRBV5-1 and TRBJ2-1; no clear D. This CDR3 has 17 amino acids. V was shortened by 3 bases and J by 0 bases, with 16 bases between the two germline ends. The germline V gene has CDR1 SGHRS and CDR2 YFSETQ. The CDR3 sequence is CASSSAQQVNSYNEQFF. The CDR3 DNA sequence: TGCGCCAGCAGCTCGGCTCAGCAGGTTAACTCCTACAATGAGCAGTTCTTC. Based on the CDR3 plus reference TRBV5-1 and TRBJ2-1, the full variable domain is KAGVTQTPRYLIKTRGQQVTLSCSPISGHRSVSWYQQTPGQGLQFLFEYFSETQRNKGNFPGRFSGRQFSNSRSEMNVSTLELGDSALYLCASSSAQQVNSYNEQFFGPGTRLTVL.

This clone was seen more than once but under ten times. The rearrangement joins TRBV7-2 to TRBJ2-5; 9 positions match TRBD2. CDR1 and CDR2 from the germline V gene are SGHTA and FQGNSA. V dropped 3 bases and J dropped 2; count of bases not matched to a gene: 10. This CDR3 is built from 17 residues. CDR3: CASSFASGIKKQETQYF. CDR3 nucleotides: TGTGCCAGCAGCTTTGCTAGCGGGATAAAGAAGCAAGAGACCCAGTACTTC. Using reference TRBV7-2 and TRBJ2-5 for the parts outside the CDR3, the full variable domain is GAGVSQSPSNKVTEKGKDVELRCDPISGHTALYWYRQSLGQGLEFLIYFQGNSAPDKSGLPSDRFSAERTGGSVSTLTIQRTQQEDSAVYLCASSFASGIKKQETQYFGPGTRLLVL.

The genes are TRBV15 and TRBJ1-1, with D maybe TRBD1 (5 bases). This CDR3 has 12 amino acids. Trimming cost V 3 bases and J 9 bases, with 11 bases left between them. Germline CDR1 LNHNV, CDR2 YYDKDF (reference sequence). In DNA, the CDR3 is TGTGCCACCAGCAGGGACGGGGGACAAGCTTTCTTT. It translates to CATSRDGGQAFF.

Concerning this clone: Other DNA sequences in the sample encode the same CDR3. The rearrangement uses TRBV27 and TRBJ1-2, with 8 bases lining up with TRBD1. The germline gives CDR1 MNHEY, CDR2 SMNVEV (reference sequence). There are 13 residues in the CDR3. J lost 8 bases, V lost 3 bases, and 5 bases had no gene match. This CDR3 reads CASSFRQGTGYTF. The CDR3, as DNA: TGTGCCAGCAGTTTCCGACAGGGGACCGGCTACACCTTC.

This chain joins TRBV7-9 and TRBJ1-2, with 7 bases that match TRBD1. There are 15 residues in the CDR3. CDR1 SEHNR and CDR2 FQNEAQ come from the germline V gene (reference sequence). The trim removed 1 base at V and 8 bases at J, leaving 10 bases unmatched. This CDR3 is CASSLGDRVPQGYTF. In nucleotides, the CDR3 is TGTGCCAGCAGCTTAGGAGACAGGGTTCCCCAGGGCTACACCTTC.

This rearrangement joins TRBV19 to TRBJ1-2; D not resolved. Trimming stripped 3 bases from V and 5 bases from J, with 10 bases between. The CDR3 loop spans 13 amino acids. The germline V gene has CDR1 LNHDA and CDR2 SQIVND (reference sequence). CDR3 region: CASSIGRIYGYTF. CDR3 DNA: TGTGCCAGTAGTATCGGTAGAATTTATGGCTACACCTTC. Filled out from reference TRBV19 and TRBJ1-2, the complete variable domain reads DGGITQSPKYLFRKEGQNVTLSCEQNLNHDAMYWYRQDPGQGLRLIYYSQIVNDFQKGDIAEGYSVSREKKESFPLTVTSAQKNPTAFYLCASSIGRIYGYTFGSGTRLTVV.

The rearrangement links TRBV29-1 to TRBJ2-1; 9 bases are shared with TRBD1. The germline CDR1 and CDR2 sequences are SQVTM and ANQGSEA. The CDR3 totals 12 residues. Unmatched junction bases numbered 5, after V lost 7 bases and J lost 7 bases. CDR3 loop: CSAGTGRNEQFF. The CDR3, as DNA: TGCAGCGCGGGGACAGGGCGGAATGAGCAGTTCTTC.

J is TRBJ2-3 and V is TRBV9; D not resolved. The CDR3 totals 16 residues. Trimming removed 0 bases at V and 3 bases at J, with 14 bases between. The germline V gene encodes CDR1 SGDLS and CDR2 YYNGEE. The CDR3 DNA reads as TGTGCCAGCAGCGTAGGTTTGAGTAGCCGAACAGATACGCAGTATTTT. It codes for CASSVGLSSRTDTQYF.

V is TRBV29-1 and J is TRBJ1-6; no clear D gene. V lost 3 bases and J 1 base, leaving 10 bases between the germline ends. Germline CDR1 and CDR2: SQVTM and ANQGSEA. The CDR3 contains 15 residues. The CDR3 region is CSVEGGWSYNSPLHF. CDR3 DNA: TGCAGCGTTGAGGGCGGGTGGTCCTATAATTCACCCCTCCACTTT.

This clone was recorded only once. The chain carries TRBV7-2 and TRBJ1-2; the match to TRBD1 covers 7 bases. The CDR3 loop spans 15 amino acids. The germline CDR1 and CDR2 sequences are SGHTA and FQGNSA. J lost 0 bases, V lost 6 bases, and 7 bases had no gene match. Here the CDR3 reads CASSRTGLANYGYTF. Here the CDR3 DNA reads TGTGCCAGCAGTCGGACAGGCCTAGCTAACTATGGCTACACCTTC.

CDR3 bases: TGTGCCAGCTCACGGACGACAGGGGAGGCTCAGCCCCAGCATTTT. This sequence encodes CASSRTTGEAQPQHF. This chain joins TRBV18 and TRBJ1-5; 8 bases line up with TRBD1. CDR1 KGHSH and CDR2 LQKENI come from the germline V gene. This CDR3 contains 15 residues. The V and J ends lost 4 bases and 6 bases, in that order; junction bases with no gene match: 8.

J is TRBJ2-1 and V is TRBV6-1; 12 bases align to TRBD2. In germline, CDR1 is MNHNS, CDR2 SASEGT. V shed 1 base, J shed 0 bases, and the junction held 13 bases outside the gene matches. The CDR3 runs to 21 residues. CDR3 DNA: TGTGCCAGCAGTGAAGTACTGGGGACTAGCGGGCCATCTAGCTCCTACAATGAGCAGTTCTTC. Translating gives CASSEVLGTSGPSSSYNEQFF.